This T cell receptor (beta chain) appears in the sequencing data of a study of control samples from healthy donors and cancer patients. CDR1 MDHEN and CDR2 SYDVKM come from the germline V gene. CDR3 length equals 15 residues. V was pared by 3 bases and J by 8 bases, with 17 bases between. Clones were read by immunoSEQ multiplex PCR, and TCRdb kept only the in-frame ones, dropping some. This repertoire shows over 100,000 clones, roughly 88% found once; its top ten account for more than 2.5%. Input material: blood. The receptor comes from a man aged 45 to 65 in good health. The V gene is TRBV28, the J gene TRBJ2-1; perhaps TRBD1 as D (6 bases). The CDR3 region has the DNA TGTGCCAGCAGTTTGGGGACAATTCCGGCGCATGAGCAGTTCTTC. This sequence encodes CASSLGTIPAHEQFF.